The 21 T cell receptor beta chains below all came from one sample that was sequenced in a study of cytomegalovirus exposure and HLA in healthy donors. The PCR had 60 Vbeta and 13 Jbeta primers. The protocol was immunoSEQ multiplex PCR, while the TCRdb copy is restricted to in-frame clones and leaves out a portion. The sample includes 150,000 or so clones, approximately 80% seen only once; the top ten take approximately 5%. Material: PBMCs. These TCRs come from a woman younger than 35 in good health and CMV-seropositive.

The V gene is TRBV18, the J gene TRBJ1-5; 7 bases are a match to TRBD1. V lost 5 bases and J lost 0; bases outside the gene matches: 13. Germline V gives CDR1 KGHSH, CDR2 LQKENI. This CDR3 contains 18 residues. The DNA of the CDR3 is TGTGCCAGCTCAGCCCGATCAGGGGGAGATGATAGCAATCAGCCCCAGCATTTT. Protein product: CASSARSGGDDSNQPQHF.

The chain carries TRBV4-1 and TRBJ2-3; D unclear. The CDR3 is made up of 14 amino acids. With 3 bases removed from V and 3 bases from J, the gap between germline ends came to 10 bases. CDR1 is MGHRA, CDR2 YSYEKL, per germline. The CDR3 reads CASSQYGSTDTQYF. The CDR3 DNA reads as TGCGCCAGCAGCCAGTACGGGTCAACAGATACGCAGTATTTT.

This chain uses TRBV6-5 with TRBJ2-7; the match to TRBD1 covers 9 bases. Germline V CDR1 and CDR2: MNHEY, SVGAGI. This CDR3 has 15 amino acids. Trimming removed 7 bases from V and 2 bases from J; junction bases left unmatched: 9. The CDR3 spells CASTQGQGNAYEQYF. The DNA for the CDR3 is TGTGCCAGCACCCAGGGACAGGGTAATGCCTACGAGCAGTACTTC.

This clone was detected once. The chain links TRBV5-1 to TRBJ2-5; the match to TRBD2 covers 13 bases. The closer fit of TRBJ2-7 to the DNA end suggests the J call may be wrong. Germline CDR1 and CDR2: SGHRS and YFSETQ. This CDR3 has 15 residues. The CDR3 coding sequence is TGCGCCAGCAGCGTGGGGACTAGCGGGGCCTACGAGCAGTACTTC. This gives the protein CASSVGTSGAYEQYF.

The chain joins TRBV6-5 to TRBJ2-5; 8 bases line up with TRBD1. The J call may be faulty, since TRBJ2-7 better matches the DNA end. The V gene's germline CDR1 is MNHEY and CDR2 SVGAGI. The CDR3 loop spans 14 amino acids. CDR3 region: CASSYRDRGYEQYF. The CDR3 coding sequence is TGTGCCAGCAGTTACCGTGACAGGGGCTACGAGCAGTACTTC.

The V gene is TRBV29-1, the J gene TRBJ1-1, with 7 bases identical to TRBD1. The V segment lost 7 bases and the J segment 3 bases; nucleotides outside the gene matches: 2. CDR3 length equals 11 residues. Germline values: CDR1 SQVTM, CDR2 ANQGSEA. The CDR3 DNA is TGCAGCGGGGGGACAGACACTGAAGCTTTCTTT. Protein: CSGGTDTEAFF.

This clone has only a few counts. This chain links TRBV30 with TRBJ1-6; possibly TRBD1 for D (5 bases). The germline V gene encodes CDR1 GTSNPN and CDR2 SVGIG (reference sequence). CDR3 length equals 15 residues. The V end lost 3 bases, the J end lost 10 bases, and 19 bases lay between the germline ends. The CDR3, as DNA: TGTGCCTGGAGCTCCGGGACTTGGAGCTTGTCACCCCTCCACTTT. Amino acid sequence: CAWSSGTWSLSPLHF. Full variable domain (missing parts from reference TRBV30 and TRBJ1-6): SQTIHQWPATLVQPVGSPLSLECTVEGTSNPNLYWYRQAAGRGLQLLFYSVGIGQISSEVPQNLSASRPQDRQFILSSKKLLLSDSGFYLCAWSSGTWSLSPLHFGNGTRLTVT.

The chain uses TRBV7-2 and TRBJ2-4, with D unresolved. V was cut by 2 bases and J by 1 base, with 6 bases left in between. There are 14 residues in the CDR3. From germline, CDR1 is SGHTA and CDR2 FQGNSA. CDR3 nucleotide sequence: TGTGCCAGCAGCTTACTCAGGGCCAAAAACATTCAGTACTTC. Residues: CASSLLRAKNIQYF.

The chain combines TRBV19 with TRBJ1-2; possibly TRBD1 for D (5 bases). CDR3 length equals 14 residues. Trimming stripped 4 bases from V and 7 bases from J, with 16 bases between. CDR1 is LNHDA, CDR2 SQIVND, per germline (reference sequence). In DNA form, the CDR3 reads TGTGCCAGTAGTACCCGACGGGGGTTCCTTGGCTACACCTTC. This translates into CASSTRRGFLGYTF.

The rearrangement uses TRBV7-9 and TRBJ1-5, with TRBD1 matching over 7 bases. The length of the CDR3 is 9 residues. Looked up from germline, CDR1 is SEHNR and CDR2 is FQNEAQ (reference sequence). V trimming: 11 bases; J trimming: 14 bases; junction bases outside the gene matches: 6. As DNA, the CDR3 is TGTGCCGGACGGACAGGCAAGCATTTT. Encoded protein: CAGRTGKHF.

This clone came up once. This chain's CDR3 is CASSPRTGGANVLTF. In nucleotides, the CDR3 is TGTGCCAGCAGTCCGCGGACAGGGGGGGCCAACGTCCTGACTTTC. V is TRBV28 and J is TRBJ2-6; 8 bases align to TRBD1. The junction had 4 bases not matched to a gene; V was cut back by 5 bases and J by 4 bases. This CDR3 is built from 15 residues. Germline values: CDR1 MDHEN, CDR2 SYDVKM.

V gene TRBV30 combines with J gene TRBJ2-3, with D possibly matching TRBD2 (6 bases). The CDR3 extends over 16 amino acids. In germline, CDR1 is GTSNPN, CDR2 SVGIG (reference sequence). Trimming removed 0 bases from V and 6 bases from J, with 19 bases in between. The CDR3 here is CAWSVRLVSGRDTQYF. The CDR3 nucleotides are TGTGCCTGGAGTGTCAGACTAGTTTCTGGGAGGGATACGCAGTATTTT.

The table lists this clone with a few counts. The chain uses TRBV5-4 and TRBJ2-2; the D gene is possibly TRBD1 (5 bases). Trimming cost V 4 bases and J 6 bases, with 10 bases left between them. The CDR3 consists of 13 residues. Germline V CDR1 and CDR2: SGHNT, YYREEE (reference sequence). This CDR3 reads CASSRTGSGELFF. CDR3 in DNA: TGTGCCAGCAGCCGTACAGGATCCGGGGAGCTGTTTTTT. Full variable domain (rest looked up from reference TRBV5-4 and TRBJ2-2): ETGVTQSPTHLIKTRGQQVTLRCSSQSGHNTVSWYQQALGQGPQFIFQYYREEENGRGNFPPRFSGLQFPNYSSELNVNALELDDSALYLCASSRTGSGELFFGEGSRLTVL.

For the CDR3, the DNA is TGTGCCAGCAGCACAGGACAGGGGACCTCTGGGGCCAACGTCCTGACTTTC. This gives the protein CASSTGQGTSGANVLTF. The chain has TRBV5-8 and TRBJ2-6; TRBD1 aligns across 9 bases. CDR3 size: 17 residues. The V and J ends lost 4 bases and 0 bases, in that order; junction bases with no gene match: 5. Germline values: CDR1 SGHTS, CDR2 YDEGEE.

As concerns this clone: At one boundary the junction diverges from the germline segment, which might be a read error. The identical CDR3 is also encoded by other nucleotide sequences in the sample. The rearrangement joins TRBV2 to TRBJ1-4; D may be TRBD1 (5 bases). The V gene's germline CDR1 is SNHLY and CDR2 FYNNEI. The CDR3 is 13 residues long. CDR3 nucleotides: TGTGCCAGCACGGCAGGGAAAGATGAAAAGCTGTTTTTT. Amino acid sequence: CASTAGKDEKLFF.

The chain recombines TRBV19 with TRBJ1-2, with TRBD1 matching 7 bases. CDR1 and CDR2 from the germline V gene are LNHDA and SQIVND (reference sequence). The trim removed 0 bases at V and 7 bases at J, leaving 11 bases unmatched. The CDR3 sequence is 16 residues long. The CDR3: CASSIDLGQVLGGYTF. In nucleotides, the CDR3 is TGTGCCAGTAGTATAGACCTCGGACAGGTTCTTGGTGGCTACACCTTC.

This rearrangement joins TRBV5-1 to TRBJ1-2; possible D gene TRBD1, 6 bases. Trimming took 0 bases from V and 2 from J, leaving 14 bases between them. CDR3 length: 16 amino acids. Germline V gene lookup returns CDR1 SGHRS and CDR2 YFSETQ. The CDR3: CASSLGGGQGNYGYTF. The CDR3 DNA is TGCGCCAGCAGCTTGGGGGGGGGCCAGGGGAACTATGGCTACACCTTC.

The chain joins TRBV5-1 to TRBJ2-5, with 9 bases fitting TRBD2. Germline CDR1 and CDR2: SGHRS and YFSETQ. The CDR3 length is 15 residues. J gave up 5 bases and V 6 bases, and 11 bases lay outside the gene matches. The CDR3 protein is CASTPSGASRETQYF. The CDR3, as DNA: TGCGCCAGCACCCCTAGCGGGGCGTCGCGGGAGACCCAGTACTTC. The entire variable domain, with the rest obtained from reference TRBV5-1 and TRBJ2-5, is as follows: KAGVTQTPRYLIKTRGQQVTLSCSPISGHRSVSWYQQTPGQGLQFLFEYFSETQRNKGNFPGRFSGRQFSNSRSEMNVSTLELGDSALYLCASTPSGASRETQYFGPGTRLLVL.

This clone was recorded a few times. The CDR3 protein is CASSLVGGGDTEAFF. Written as DNA, the CDR3 is TGTGCCAGCAGCTTGGTTGGCGGGGGGGACACTGAAGCTTTCTTT. The chain links TRBV5-4 to TRBJ1-1; TRBD1 is a possible D gene (5 bases). V dropped 0 bases and J dropped 3 bases, with 12 bases sitting between them. The CDR3 runs 15 residues. The germline CDR1 and CDR2 sequences are SGHNT and YYREEE (reference sequence). Based on the CDR3 plus reference TRBV5-4 and TRBJ1-1, the full variable domain is ETGVTQSPTHLIKTRGQQVTLRCSSQSGHNTVSWYQQALGQGPQFIFQYYREEENGRGNFPPRFSGLQFPNYSSELNVNALELDDSALYLCASSLVGGGDTEAFFGQGTRLTVV.

The chain employs TRBV19 and TRBJ2-2; 7 bases are shared with TRBD2. CDR1 and CDR2 from the germline V gene are LNHDA and SQIVND (reference sequence). The CDR3 totals 16 residues. After removal of 7 bases from V and 4 bases from J, the junction contained 12 bases not matched to a gene. For the CDR3, the DNA is TGTGCCAGTACCAACCGGCGGGGGAGCGGCACCGGGGAGCTGTTTTTT. Protein product: CASTNRRGSGTGELFF.

The V call is TRBV2, the J call TRBJ1-6; D perhaps matches TRBD1 (6 bases). The CDR3 sequence is 18 residues long. Trimming removed 0 bases at V and 6 bases at J, with 18 bases between. CDR1 SNHLY and CDR2 FYNNEI come from the germline V gene. The CDR3 loop reads CASSEAHGTPPPNSPLHF. The CDR3 coding sequence is TGTGCCAGCAGTGAAGCCCACGGGACACCTCCTCCTAATTCACCCCTCCACTTT.